This passage covers 4 T cell receptor beta chains from one sample sequenced in a study of T cells in Graves' hyperthyroidism and ophthalmopathy. Researchers took RNA transcripts and amplified the TCR beta CDR3 regions from them. The primer set for the first-round RT-PCR of the TCR CDR3 was HTBI. MiXCR, run by TCRdb on the multiplex PCR reads, gives a single entry per CDR3 protein. The table records 600,000 or so distinct CDR3 sequences, just over 45% of them present only once. The sample consisted of peripheral blood or thyroid tissue (not recorded which). Every receptor here comes from a woman under 30 with Graves' hyperthyroidism.

This clonotype was detected only a few times. The CDR3 DNA reads TGCGCCAGCAGCTTCCGGACAGGGGCCTATGGCTACACCTTC. This codes for CASSFRTGAYGYTF. This chain joins TRBV5-1 and TRBJ1-2, with TRBD1 matching 9 bases. V dropped 2 bases and J dropped 4; count of bases not matched to a gene: 3. This CDR3 has 14 residues. CDR1 is SGHRS and CDR2 is YFSETQ in the germline V gene.

Points on this clonotype: At one of its ends the junction is not consistent with the germline gene, which may arise from a read error. The chain links TRBV15 to TRBJ1-2, with a possible D match to TRBD1 (5 bases). Looked up from germline, CDR1 is LNHNV and CDR2 is YYDKDF (reference sequence). There are 15 residues in the CDR3. For the CDR3, the DNA is TGTGTCACCAGGGCGGGGCAGAGCTATAACTATGGCTACACCTTC. The encoded protein is CVTRAGQSYNYGYTF.

This clonotype was observed once. The rearrangement joins TRBV20-1 to TRBJ1-6; 11 bases agree with TRBD1. Germline-derived CDR1 and CDR2 are DFQATT and SNEGSKA (reference sequence). Trimming at V came to 2 bases and at J to 13 bases, leaving 10 bases not matched to a gene. The length of the CDR3 is 15 residues. The CDR3 sequence: CSARSGTGGPVPLHF. DNA of the CDR3: TGCAGTGCTAGATCCGGGACAGGGGGGCCCGTGCCCCTCCACTTT.

The V gene is TRBV7-6, the J gene TRBJ2-7; 13 positions agree with TRBD2. The CDR3 has 17 amino acids. V gave up 5 bases and J gave up 5 bases; unmatched junction bases: 12. CDR1 is SGHVS and CDR2 is FNYEAQ in the germline V gene. CDR3 nucleotides: TGTGCCAGCAGCCTCCCAGCCCGAGGACTAGCGGGAGACGAGCAGTACTTC. This codes for CASSLPARGLAGDEQYF.